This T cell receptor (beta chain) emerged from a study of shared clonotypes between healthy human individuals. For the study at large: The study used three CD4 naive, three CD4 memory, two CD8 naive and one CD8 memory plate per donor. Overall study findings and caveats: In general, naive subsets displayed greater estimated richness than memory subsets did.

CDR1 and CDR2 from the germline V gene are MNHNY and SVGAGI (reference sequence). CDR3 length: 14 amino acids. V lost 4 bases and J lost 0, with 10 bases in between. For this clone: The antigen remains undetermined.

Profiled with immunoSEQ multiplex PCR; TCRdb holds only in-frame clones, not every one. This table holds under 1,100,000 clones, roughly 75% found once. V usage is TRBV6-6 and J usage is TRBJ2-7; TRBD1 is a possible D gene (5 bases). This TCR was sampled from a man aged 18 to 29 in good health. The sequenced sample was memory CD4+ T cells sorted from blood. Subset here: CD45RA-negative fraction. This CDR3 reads CASSSSGISYEQYF. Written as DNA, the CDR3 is TGTGCCAGCAGTTCCTCAGGGATCTCCTACGAGCAGTACTTC.